This record covers a single TCR beta chain. The record originates from a study of blood T cell repertoires in COVID-19. Across the whole study: Sites across the United States, Italy and Spain contributed samples from acute and convalescent COVID-19. T cells, B-cell-depleted T cells, or PBMCs provided the cDNA or gDNA that served as material.

Per the original methods: Amplification from reference gene primers served as the basis for estimated nucleated cell counts. Sequenced by immunoSEQ multiplex PCR; TCRdb stores in-frame clones only, minus some. That table gives V, J and clone size, and the DNA gave D and trimming. Of fewer than 25,000 clones in the sample, 80% to 90% were seen once. This CDR3 contains 16 residues. CDR1 and CDR2 from the germline V gene are SGHVS and FQNEAQ. V shed 2 bases and J shed 4 bases, with 18 bases lying between them. The chain has TRBV7-8 and TRBJ2-7; D might be TRBD1 (7 bases). Sequenced sample: peripheral blood. The receptor was derived from a human donor in a cohort sampled during active COVID-19. The CDR3 region has the DNA TGTGCCAGCAGCTTATGGGTTTCAGGGGGGACATACGAGCAGTACTTC. Its translation: CASSLWVSGGTYEQYF.